This T cell receptor (beta chain) was profiled in a study of CD8 T cells in ankylosing spondylitis. General observations from the study: As reported, disease-linked clones showed significant enrichment in matched ankylosing spondylitis synovial fluid. Seemingly distinctive of ankylosing spondylitis blood was a TCR beta motif formed by eight highly homologous variants. Certain motif variants had earlier appeared in reactive arthritis synovial fluid and blood.

At least ten counts were recorded for this clonotype. The target antigen is unknown. The V and J ends lost 0 bases and 5 bases respectively, with 7 bases between them. The CDR3 is 14 residues long. In germline, CDR1 is LGHNA, CDR2 YSLEER. Each TCR beta library was made by quantitative 5'-RACE that incorporated molecular barcodes. Each CDR3 protein gets one entry after TCRdb re-called the 5' RACE reads with MiXCR. Of 200,000 to 250,000 distinct CDR3 sequences listed, about 17% are singletons. The chain has TRBV4-3 and TRBJ2-2, with D tentatively TRBD2 (6 bases). The receptor was isolated from a male donor with ankylosing spondylitis. The sample comprised blood, either unsorted or a sorted T cell fraction (not recorded which). In DNA form, the CDR3 reads TGCGCCAGCAGCCAAGATCGGGGGACCGGGGAGCTGTTTTTT. Residues: CASSQDRGTGELFF.